Listed below are T cell receptor beta chains from one sample, sequenced in a study of T cells in AML relapse after transplant. One entry per CDR3 protein results from TCRdb running MiXCR on the PCR reads. The sample has 450 to 600 distinct CDR3 sequences; 11% are singletons. The sample was bone marrow, either the whole sample or a sorted T cell fraction (not recorded which), taken at relapse. Receptor source: a human donor who had a stem cell transplant for acute myeloid leukemia. Some T cells may have originated in the graft donor. CDR3s include the opening cysteine and the closing phenylalanine or tryptophan. D genes are given only for firm matches. Size is stated for part of the rows, as once, few or many counts, or as a class when the clone is expanded.

size,D,V,J,DNA,CDR3
-,-,TRBV5-1,TRBJ1-1,TGCGCCAGCAGCTTCATGGGGTCAGGGGAAGATGAAGCTTTCTTT,CASSFMGSGEDEAFF
medium-sized,-,TRBV7-7,TRBJ2-2,TGTGCCAGCAGCCTTGGGCAGAGGGCGGCCGGGGAGCTGTTTTTT,CASSLGQRAAGELFF
medium-sized,-,TRBV7-2,TRBJ1-5,TGTGCCAGCAGCTTAGAGGCCGTGTTTGGCAATCAGCCCCAGCATTTT,CASSLEAVFGNQPQHF
medium-sized,-,TRBV5-1,TRBJ2-7,TGCGCCAGCAGCTTGGACCAGTACGAGCAGTACTTC,CASSLDQYEQYF
medium-sized,-,TRBV4-2,TRBJ2-1,TGTGCCAGCAGCGACGGGGGACTGAGCTCCTACAATGAGCAGTTCTTC,CASSDGGLSSYNEQFF
medium-sized,-,TRBV20-1,TRBJ2-7,TGCAGTGCTAGAGTGAGTAGCTCTCGCGAGCAGTACTTC,CSARVSSSREQYF
-,-,TRBV6-5,TRBJ1-2,TGTGCCACCGGCAGGGAGCCCTATGGCTACACCTTC,CATGREPYGYTF
-,-,TRBV11-2,TRBJ2-7,TGTGTCAGCAGCTTCTTGACGGGAACCTACGAGCAGTACTTC,CVSSFLTGTYEQYF
medium-sized,-,TRBV5-1,TRBJ1-1,TGCGCCAGCAGCTTCCGGGCCCCTGACACTGAAGCTTTCTTT,CASSFRAPDTEAFF
large,-,TRBV3-1,TRBJ2-3,TGTGCCAGCAGCCAAGGTACATCCAGCTCTAGCACAGATACGCAGTATTTT,CASSQGTSSSSTDTQYF
medium-sized,-,TRBV6-5,TRBJ1-2,TGTGCCAGCAGTTACTCGAACGGGGCTGGCTACACCTTC,CASSYSNGAGYTF
large,-,TRBV5-1,TRBJ2-7,TGCGCCAGCAGCTTGGGGCAGGAACAGTACTTC,CASSLGQEQYF
medium-sized,-,TRBV12-3/TRBV12-4,TRBJ2-7,TGTGCCAGCAGTTTGGTCCCCTCTACCACGACCTACGAGCAGTACTTC,CASSLVPSTTTYEQYF
large,TRBD1,TRBV7-9,TRBJ2-7,TGTGCCAGCAGCTTAGGGGACAGGGGGCTGTACGAGCAGTACTTC,CASSLGDRGLYEQYF
medium-sized,-,TRBV29-1,TRBJ2-3,TGCAGCGCAAACGGGGATTCTGGAGGAGATACGCAGTATTTT,CSANGDSGGDTQYF
medium-sized,-,TRBV4-2,TRBJ1-1,TGTGCCAGCAGCCAAGCAATTCAGGGGTTCGCTGAAGCTTTCTTT,CASSQAIQGFAEAFF
medium-sized,-,TRBV5-1,TRBJ1-5,TGCGCCAGCAGCTTCGGGCAGGACGCGGGACAGCCCCAGCATTTT,CASSFGQDAGQPQHF
-,-,TRBV6-5,TRBJ1-1,TGTGCGAGCAGCCCGGGGGAGAACACTGAAGTTTTCTTT,CASSPGENTEVFF
medium-sized,-,TRBV2,TRBJ1-1,TGTGCCAGCAGTGAGCCTCTGGAGGGGGAACAGAACACTGAAGCTTTCTTT,CASSEPLEGEQNTEAFF
once,-,TRBV18,TRBJ1-5,TGTGCCAGCTCACAGGGGATGGGCAATCAGCCCCAGCATTTT,CASSQGMGNQPQHF
large,-,TRBV6-5,TRBJ1-6,TGTGCCAGCAGTTTAAAGGGACTTTCCCTTTCACCCCTCCACTTT,CASSLKGLSLSPLHF